In its sample, the clone carrying this T cell receptor beta chain was seen once. This specimen comes from a study of blood T cell repertoires in COVID-19. Study summary: Specimens from acute and convalescent COVID-19 originated in the United States, Italy and Spain. Nucleic acid was either cDNA or gDNA, and it came from T cells, B-cell-depleted T cells, or PBMCs.

CDR1 is SGDLS, CDR2 YYNGEE, per germline. The CDR3 runs 16 residues. The V segment lost 4 bases and the J segment 3 bases; nucleotides outside the gene matches: 9. The data were produced by immunoSEQ multiplex PCR, yet TCRdb's version contains in-frame clones alone and is incomplete. Found here are about 190,000 clones, around 85% of them singletons; the top ten hold more than 2.5%. Participants' reported clinical history set cohort assignment. Cohort 3 donors counted as recovered after two negative PCRs, clearance, or resolved symptoms. V usage is TRBV9 and J usage is TRBJ1-3, with 8 bases aligning to TRBD1. Sequenced material: PBMCs or T cells enriched from blood (not recorded which). The receptor's source is a woman younger than 45 who had recovered from COVID-19. The CDR3 coding sequence is TGTGCCAGCAGCCAAGAGGCAGGGGGCTATGGAAACACCATATATTTT. The encoded protein is CASSQEAGGYGNTIYF.